This is a list of T cell receptor beta chains from one sample in a study of identical twins. TCRdb re-analysed the 5' RACE reads in MiXCR, keeping a single row per CDR3 protein. Counted here are 240,000 or so distinct CDR3 sequences, around 7% occurring once; the ten biggest clones make up more than 3%. These data also formed part of another study, on yellow fever vaccine responses in identical twins.

Specimen: memory (CD45RO+) T cells sorted from blood. The receptors derive from a woman under 30 in good health. Each CDR3 is given with its conserved first and last residue. D genes are given only for firm matches. Size is omitted from some rows. Given values are once, few, many or a class for expanded clones.

v_call,clone_size,j_call,cdr3_length,d_call,cdr3_aa,cdr3_nt
TRBV27,NA,TRBJ2-7,15,TRBD2,CASSLLPSGDYEQYF,TGTGCCAGCAGTTTATTGCCTAGCGGGGATTACGAGCAGTACTTC
TRBV2,NA,TRBJ1-1,15,NA,CASSDIGGAGTEAFF,TGTGCCAGCAGTGACATCGGGGGCGCGGGAACTGAAGCTTTCTTT
TRBV15,NA,TRBJ1-2,13,NA,CATSRDQGYGYTF,TGTGCCACCAGCAGAGATCAAGGGTACGGCTACACCTTC
TRBV5-1,NA,TRBJ2-2,16,TRBD2,CASSLAPRGGTGELFF,TGCGCCAGCAGCTTGGCCCCGCGGGGGGGCACCGGGGAGCTGTTTTTT
TRBV2,many,TRBJ1-5,16,TRBD1,CASSGGSQGANQPQHF,TGTGCCAGCAGTGGGGGCTCACAGGGGGCGAATCAGCCCCAGCATTTT
TRBV7-9,few,TRBJ2-1,17,NA,CASSLFRAGAHYNEQFF,TGTGCCAGCAGCTTGTTTCGAGCGGGCGCACATTACAATGAGCAGTTCTTC
TRBV5-5,few,TRBJ2-1,15,TRBD2,CASSGGLAKFDEQFF,TGTGCCAGCAGCGGGGGACTAGCGAAGTTCGATGAGCAGTTCTTC
TRBV7-9,many,TRBJ2-3,14,NA,CASSSRQSTDTQYF,TGTGCCAGCAGCTCCCGACAGAGCACAGATACGCAGTATTTT
TRBV14,NA,TRBJ2-1,12,NA,CASRRGYHEQFF,TGTGCCAGCAGGCGGGGCTACCATGAGCAGTTCTTC
TRBV3-1,NA,TRBJ2-2,15,TRBD1,CASSPTGGYTGELFF,TGTGCCAGCAGCCCGACAGGGGGGTATACTGGGGAGCTGTTTTTT
TRBV24-1,NA,TRBJ2-1,18,TRBD2,CATSDLSSRTSSYNEQFF,TGTGCCACCAGTGATTTGTCTTCTCGGACTAGCTCCTACAATGAGCAGTTCTTC
TRBV5-1,many,TRBJ2-7,13,NA,CASSPYMGYEQYF,TGCGCCAGCAGCCCCTACATGGGCTACGAGCAGTACTTC
TRBV19,NA,TRBJ1-2,11,NA,CASSIGSSYTF,TGTGCCAGTAGTATAGGTTCTTCCTACACCTTC
TRBV20-1,few,TRBJ2-1,18,TRBD2,CSARVFAGGPLSYNEQFF,TGCAGTGCTAGAGTTTTCGCGGGAGGGCCTTTATCCTACAATGAGCAGTTCTTC
TRBV12-3/TRBV12-4,NA,TRBJ1-1,16,TRBD1,CASSLAPGQGNTEAFF,TGTGCCAGCAGTTTAGCCCCGGGACAGGGAAATACTGAAGCTTTCTTT